The 4 T cell receptor beta chains below all came from one sample that was sequenced in a study of cytomegalovirus exposure and HLA in healthy donors. Both 60 Vbeta primers and 13 Jbeta primers went into the PCR. Data came from immunoSEQ multiplex PCR; TCRdb stores just in-frame clones and leaves some out. The data show more than 85,000 clones, with just under 70% seen just once and around 5.4% held by the top ten. The specimen sequenced was PBMCs. These receptors were collected from a woman between 65 and 79 years old in good health and CMV-seropositive.

The DNA for the CDR3 is TGTGCCAGTAGCGGACAGGGATTCATTCAGTACTTC. Translating gives CASSGQGFIQYF. The genes are TRBV19 and TRBJ2-4; TRBD1 matches 8 bases. J gave up 9 bases and V 6 bases, and 4 bases lay outside the gene matches. Germline V gene sequence: CDR1 LNHDA, CDR2 SQIVND (reference sequence). This CDR3 comprises 12 residues.

The J gene is TRBJ1-4, the V gene TRBV2; 7 bases fit TRBD1. Unmatched junction bases numbered 6, after V lost 6 bases and J lost 5 bases. This CDR3 region has 14 residues. The germline V gene encodes CDR1 SNHLY and CDR2 FYNNEI. For the CDR3, the DNA is TGTGCCAGCAGCGGGACAGTCCAAAATGAAAAACTGTTTTTT. Translating gives CASSGTVQNEKLFF.

The V call is TRBV6-1, the J call TRBJ1-4; tentative D call: TRBD1 (6 bases). V lost 3 bases to trimming and J lost 8 bases, with 13 bases between them. There are 14 residues in the CDR3. Germline-derived CDR1 and CDR2 are MNHNS and SASEGT. The CDR3 DNA reads TGTGCCAGCAGTGACGGGGGGGCTCAAGAAAAACTGTTTTTT. It is translated as CASSDGGAQEKLFF.

There are a few counts of this clone. The chain has TRBV30 and TRBJ1-2, with TRBD1 matching over 10 bases. The CDR3 is made up of 15 amino acids. J lost 4 bases, V lost 0 bases, and 5 bases had no gene match. CDR1 and CDR2 (germline): GTSNPN, SVGIG (reference sequence). The CDR3 bases are TGTGCCTGGAGTGTACGGGACAGGGGAATCTATGGCTACACCTTC. Translation gives CAWSVRDRGIYGYTF.